This TCR beta chain was captured by sequencing in a study of cytomegalovirus exposure and HLA in healthy donors (dated by TCRdb to the late 2010s). Regarding the study in general: According to an earlier analysis of around 600 of the donors, about 179 million T cells yielded roughly 110 million unique TCR beta sequences and approximately 280 Gb of sequence data. About 5 DR-DQ haplotypes were handled as single units for association and clustering, since linkage in the cohort was strong. The study combined high-throughput TCR immunosequencing, statistical association of individual TCRs with disease status, and machine learning to predict cytomegalovirus infection status. In an earlier analysis of 587 of the donors, high-throughput TCR beta sequencing was used to judge whether each TCR beta V gene segment behaved as functional or pseudogenic. In addition to the first cohort of 666 subjects, a separate validation cohort of some 120 different subjects was used. To study patterns of TCR occurrence, a later analysis re-analyzed previously published TCR beta repertoires from just over 650 donors and added high-resolution HLA genotyping. The study profiled the T cell repertoires of fewer than 850 subjects by immunosequencing and related them to cytomegalovirus serostatus. Among 300 to 500 genotyped donors of the cohort, an average of roughly 230,000 unique TCR beta nucleotide sequences was sequenced per donor, of which about 19% were non-productive. HLA typing included class I and class II loci at four-digit resolution. Every discovery cohort repertoire had been produced on one sequencing platform. Donor age, sex, ethnicity and CMV serostatus were collected together with the repertoire data. The later analysis used no new phenotypic data to find candidate immune exposures, relying instead on TCR beta sequences and their occurrence across donors. Among the roughly 400 genotyped donors, approximately 77% belonged to the genetic ancestry cluster associated with self-reported Caucasian donors. Around 320 gigabases of sequencing data and tens of millions of unique TCR sequences were included in an early release covering about 700 HLA-typed donors. Genome-wide SNP genotypes for about 65% of the 666 donors were used in a later genetic analysis, which treated that subset as a discovery cohort. Typing coverage differed by locus: A, B, C, DRB1 and DQB1 were typed in roughly 629-630 donors, DQA1 in 522, DPA1 in some 570, and DPB1 in approximately 450. The aim of the study was to test whether cataloging public T cell receptors could identify signatures of past pathogen exposure.

In regard to this clone: The antigen this receptor binds is unknown. There are no base qualities to consult, and no much larger clone falls within one base.

Library creation used the immunoSEQ multiplex PCR assay. The multiplex PCR relied on a mix of 60 forward primers for TCR Vbeta segments and 13 reverse primers for TCR Jbeta segments. A multiplex PCR assay on genomic DNA amplified the CDR3 region of rearranged TCR beta genes. On the Illumina HiSeq System, the amplified TCR beta libraries were sequenced as 87-base-pair reads. Per the source publication's procedure: Across the 600 to 700 repertoires, a later analysis counted roughly 84 million unique TCR beta chains, approximately 10 million of which were shared by at least two donors. Raw reads were error-corrected and collapsed into unique sequences with a nearest-neighbor algorithm that merged closely related sequences to remove PCR and sequencing errors. V, D and J gene segments were assigned by aligning CDR3 sequences to IMGT reference sequences. For a sequence to be retained, a match of at least six nucleotides was required to both a V gene segment and a J gene segment. Rearrangements were called productive when the CDR3 lacked stop codons and stayed in frame with V and J; all others were non-productive. CDR3 was defined by IMGT convention, running from the second conserved V-encoded cysteine to the conserved J-encoded phenylalanine. The earlier analysis of a few hundred of the donors excluded sequences that lacked an unambiguous match to a single V gene segment. An earlier analysis of a few hundred of the donors called V segments functional above 56.7% productive rearrangements and segregating when the between-donor standard deviation exceeded 5%. To diagnose cytomegalovirus status from the catalog of TCR beta chain sequences, a statistical classification framework was built. In a later analysis, TCR nucleotide sequences were compared against IMGT/GENE-DB human TR gene sequences so that V and J genes could be assigned. The TCRdist pipeline was used in a later analysis to assign CDR3 sequences and most-parsimonious VDJ recombination scenarios. A later analysis defined each TCR beta chain by its CDR3 amino acid sequence plus V-gene family, and excluded reads lacking a unique V-gene family. To address suspected cross-contamination and a sequencing artifact, a later analysis removed some 620 highly shared, low-generation-probability nucleotide sequences. In a later analysis, a clonal expansion index for each public chain was calculated from normalized within-repertoire ranks of inferred template counts. In a later analysis, generation probabilities were computed using a VDJ recombination model fitted to out-of-frame rearrangements, and the results were checked against IGoR. A later analysis scored TCR-TCR, TCR-HLA and TCR-CMV co-occurrence with hypergeometric tests, applying a repertoire-size bias correction to TCR pairs. In a later analysis, false discovery rates were estimated by permuting HLA or CMV assignments 20 times. In a later analysis, co-occurring TCRs were grouped using DBSCAN, and TCRdist sequence similarity was added for clustering within HLA-allele-positive subsets. Repertoires with fewer than 30,000 or more than 120,000 public chains, plus five repertoires with anomalous nucleotide sharing, were excluded from co-occurrence clustering. Here the immuneACCESS table is served through TCRdb, limited to in-frame sequences with V and J called. Missing clones are a known gap in these copies; in checked studies unresolved V genes cover under half, and the rest lacks a known reason. V and J calls and clone size are those listed in that table; D and trimming were worked out from the DNA. Recorded for this sample are around 130,000 clones; approximately 70% of them occurred a single time. The ten largest account for 1.5% to 2% of the sample.

Points the paper makes about the study in general: The 87-base-pair reads could not distinguish some IMGT-functional V segments, including TRBV6-2 and TRBV6-3, so those segments were excluded. A later analysis found that most CMV-associated TCR beta chains appeared HLA-restricted, with HLA associations seemingly driven largely by CMV exposure. The presence/absence analyses assumed that sequencing depth was roughly uniform across donors, and that assumption may not be true. In an earlier analysis of several hundred of the donors, most TCR beta V segments were observed in productive rearrangements about 90% or about 30% of the time, broadly matching IMGT annotations. According to a later analysis, parvovirus B19, influenza, CMV and Epstein-Barr virus appeared linked to several top co-occurrence clusters. Over 15 rarely observed V segments, including chromosome 9 orphons, were excluded from the earlier analysis of about 610 of the donors because counts were too low. In the study, some 180 TCR beta chains were listed as associated with cytomegalovirus. Only TCR beta chains were sequenced in this cohort, and the absence of alpha or paired-chain data limited detectable features. Correlated functional status among segregating V segments might be attributable to linkage disequilibrium, but an unknown experimental factor could not be ruled out. An association between a missense DCLRE1C variant and V-gene and J-gene trimming of TCR beta chains was found in a later genetic analysis and replicated in an independent cohort. In a later analysis, over 15,000 TCR beta sequences were associated with specific HLA alleles at a false discovery rate of 0.05. The sequencing pipeline was judged likely to have produced a cluster of highly shared sequence variants as a technical artifact. In a later genetic analysis, fewer N-insertions in productive TCRs were reported among donors in an Asian-associated ancestry cluster than the roughly 710-donor mean. Three of the identified cytomegalovirus-associated TCR beta chains were confirmed in vitro to be specific for cytomegalovirus antigens. Immune exposure information for the cohort was limited to CMV serostatus. A further reported finding was that TCR beta sequences accurately predicted the HLA-A and HLA-B alleles for most subjects in the first cohort. In a later analysis, the rate of TCR association differed among HLA loci, with DRB1 alleles having the most associated TCRs and HLA-C alleles having the fewest. It was suggested by the authors that the approach could potentially be generalized to other disease states and immunological phenotypes. When HLA alleles, especially DR and DQ, strongly co-occurred, attributing TCR associations to individual alleles was difficult. Compared with equally common non-associated chains, HLA-associated TCR beta chains in a later analysis were more clonally expanded and had lower generation probabilities. The classifier was reported to diagnose cytomegalovirus status with high specificity and sensitivity in both the original cohort and the validation cohort. While some public TCRs were present in many individuals, most TCR sequences turned up only very rarely across donors. Because HLA typing was unavailable for some donors at each locus, only the typed subset was used in association tests.

From cysteine to phenylalanine, the CDR3 is 15 amino acids long. The sequence is cut down to CDR3 DNA, 45 bases in frame from base 1. Cut back by 1 base and 5 bases, the V and J ends lie 11 bases apart. CDR1 SGHNT and CDR2 YENEEA were looked up in the germline V gene. The cohort consisted of 666 healthy bone marrow donors. At the time of sampling, every cohort member was nominally healthy, though immune exposures that went unrecorded were likely present. The donor was CMV seronegative and was included in the group of a few hundred seronegative cohort members. Every donor gave a peripheral blood sample, and the peripheral blood mononuclear cells from that sample were used for TCR beta sequencing. Genomic DNA was extracted from the blood cell samples with the Qiagen DNeasy Blood Extraction Kit.

This TCR came from a woman between 25 and 40 years old in good health and CMV-seronegative. Source material: PBMCs. The V and J segments used are TRBV11-3 and TRBJ2-2; tentative D gene TRBD2, with 6 bases matching. Here the CDR3 is given as CASSLGLGDTGELFF. The DNA reads TGTGCCAGCAGCTTAGGACTAGGGGATACCGGGGAGCTGTTTTTT.